The 3 T cell receptor beta chains in this list originate from one sample, sequenced in a study of control samples from healthy donors and cancer patients. TCRdb's copy holds only in-frame clones and misses some; the assay was immunoSEQ multiplex PCR. The sample has 350,000 to 450,000 clones; about nine tenths are singletons. Material: PBMCs. Receptors were obtained from a man aged 40-49 years with head and neck cancer.

The chain carries TRBV3-1 (or the pseudogene TRBV3-2) and TRBJ1-4; 10 bases agree with TRBD1. The CDR3 runs 20 residues. CDR1 and CDR2 from the germline V gene are LGHDT and YNNKEL (reference sequence). J gave up 6 bases and V 0 bases, and 16 bases lay outside the gene matches. CDR3: CASSQDRGAFPGTGDEKLFF. The CDR3 coding sequence is TGTGCCAGCAGCCAAGACCGAGGAGCTTTCCCCGGGACAGGGGATGAAAAACTGTTTTTT.

This chain links TRBV6-5 with TRBJ2-1; TRBD1 matches at 8 bases. The CDR3 has 13 amino acids. The V gene end was trimmed by 5 bases and the J gene end by 7 bases; junction bases not matched to a gene: 4. The germline V gene encodes CDR1 MNHEY and CDR2 SVGAGI. The CDR3, as DNA: TGTGCCAGCAGTCCCACAGGGGGTAATGAGCAGTTCTTC. Protein: CASSPTGGNEQFF.

The V and J genes are TRBV28 and TRBJ2-7; D is ambiguous. This CDR3 contains 15 residues. The germline CDR1 and CDR2 sequences are MDHEN and SYDVKM. The V end was cut by 5 bases, the J end by 0 bases, with 14 bases between. CDR3 sequence: CASSLHNPVSYEQYF. The CDR3 nucleotides are TGTGCCAGCAGTCTACACAACCCGGTCTCCTACGAGCAGTACTTC.